The sequence of this T cell receptor beta chain was determined in a study of molecular identifiers for immune sequencing clone quantification. TCRdb re-called the PCR reads through MiXCR, storing one row per CDR3 protein. The sample has about 630,000 distinct CDR3 sequences, roughly 23% seen once. This clonotype was found a few times. There are 19 residues in the CDR3. The chain recombines TRBV12-2 with TRBJ2-5; the table's D call TRBD2 went unverified against the DNA. TRBV12-2 corresponds to a pseudogene. The sample was naive CD8+ T cells from blood, with Jurkat cell RNA spiked in. The sample's subset: FACS-sorted CD8+CD4-CCR7+CD45RA+ naive T cells. The clonotype originates from a human donor in good health. Some libraries in this study had Jurkat cell RNA spiked in. The chain's CDR3 is CASRLVWRSGGPQSETQYF. The CDR3 DNA follows: TGTGCAAGTCGCTTAGTGTGGCGTAGCGGGGGGCCTCAATCCGAGACCCAGTACTTC.